The entry that follows covers one T cell receptor (beta chain) sequence. Its antigen is unidentified. This sample was included in a study of OX40 agonist ivuxolimab in advanced cancers. The overall study: Among those enrolled, mean age was about 60 years (range about 23 to 79) and less than 90% were male. Participants could have had prior anti-PD-1, anti-PD-L1 or anti-CTLA-4 therapy, and more than 35% had some.

The CDR3 has 13 amino acids. Germline V gives CDR1 MGHDK, CDR2 SYGVNS. Trimming cost V 8 bases and J 4 bases, with 9 bases left between them. Assay: immunoSEQ multiplex PCR; the TCRdb copy retains only in-frame clones and omits some. In the table there are 75,000 to 95,000 clones, less than 85% of which are singletons. General study findings and limits: Clonal expansion was seen in CD4+ and CD8+ blood T cells by week 6 at 0.1 to 3.0 mg/kg.

This clonotype originated in an adult with an advanced solid tumor such as melanoma, head and neck, liver or kidney cancer. The chain is built from TRBV25-1 and TRBJ1-6, with D unresolved. The input for sequencing was CD4+ or CD8+ T cells sorted from blood, taken in a trial of the OX40 agonist ivuxolimab. The CDR3, as DNA: TGTGCCAGCTCCGGCACATATAATTCACCCCTCCACTTT. It yields the protein CASSGTYNSPLHF.